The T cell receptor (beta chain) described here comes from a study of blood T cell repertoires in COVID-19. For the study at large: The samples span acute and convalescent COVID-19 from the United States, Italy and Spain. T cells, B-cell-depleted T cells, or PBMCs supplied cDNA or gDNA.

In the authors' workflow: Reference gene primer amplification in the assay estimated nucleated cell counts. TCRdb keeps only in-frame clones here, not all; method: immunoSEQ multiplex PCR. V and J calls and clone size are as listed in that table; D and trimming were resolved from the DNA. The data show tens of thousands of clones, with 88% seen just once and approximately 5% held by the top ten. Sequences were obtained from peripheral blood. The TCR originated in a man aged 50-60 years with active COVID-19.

The DNA for the CDR3 is TGTGCCAGCAGCTTAGTTACAGCAACTAATGAAAAACTGTTTTTT. It yields the protein CASSLVTATNEKLFF. The chain recombines TRBV7-2 with TRBJ1-4; D uncertain. With 1 base removed from V and 0 bases from J, the gap between germline ends came to 6 bases. The CDR3 covers 15 residues. The germline gives CDR1 SGHTA, CDR2 FQGNSA.